What follows are 8 T cell receptor beta chains derived from one specimen sequenced in a study of CD8+CD57+ T cells in acquired aplastic anemia. For sequencing, patients were chosen who had shown expansion of CD8+CD57+ cells by flow cytometry. Genomic DNA was employed as the template in profiling TCR beta VDJ and CDR3. TCRdb recomputed calls from the reads with MiXCR, one row per CDR3 protein. The table lists just over 450,000 distinct CDR3 sequences, roughly a third of them singletons. What was sequenced was sorted CD4+, CD8+, or CD8+CD57+ T cells (not recorded which) from PBMCs. The source is a human donor with aplastic anemia.

This clonotype was seen a few times. The chain carries TRBV5-1 and TRBJ2-7; 7 positions agree with TRBD1. The CDR3 consists of 14 residues. With 6 bases clipped from V and 2 bases from J, the junction kept 8 bases outside the gene matches. Looked up from germline, CDR1 is SGHRS and CDR2 is YFSETQ. The CDR3 is CASTLTGNTYEQYF. CDR3 nucleotide sequence: TGCGCCAGCACCCTGACAGGGAACACCTACGAGCAGTACTTC. Drawing the rest from reference TRBV5-1 and TRBJ2-7, the complete variable domain is KAGVTQTPRYLIKTRGQQVTLSCSPISGHRSVSWYQQTPGQGLQFLFEYFSETQRNKGNFPGRFSGRQFSNSRSEMNVSTLELGDSALYLCASTLTGNTYEQYFGPGTRLTVT.

This clonotype has a count of ten or more. The chain couples TRBV7-2 to TRBJ1-1; 7 positions agree with TRBD1. The germline CDR1 and CDR2 sequences are SGHTA and FQGNSA. Losses at the gene ends were 4 bases for V and 1 base for J; bases not matched to a gene: 6. This CDR3 region has 15 residues. The CDR3 nucleotides read TGTGCCAGCAGCTCACTAGGACAGGAGAACACTGAAGCTTTCTTT. Translation: CASSSLGQENTEAFF.

V and J are TRBV20-1 and TRBJ2-7; either TRBD1 or TRBD2 may supply D (5 bases each). V lost 4 bases to trimming and J lost 3 bases, with 19 bases between them. Germline V gives CDR1 DFQATT, CDR2 SNEGSKA (reference sequence). This CDR3 is 15 amino acids long. CDR3: CSANRLRDRDYEQYF. The CDR3 nucleotides are TGCAGTGCTAACCGCCTCCGGGACCGGGACTACGAGCAGTACTTC.

This clonotype was seen ten or more times. The rearrangement uses TRBV19 and TRBJ1-1, with D unclear. Trimming left V 3 bases short and J 4 bases short, with 9 bases between. The V gene's germline CDR1 is LNHDA and CDR2 SQIVND (reference sequence). The CDR3 has 13 amino acids. The chain's CDR3 is CASSMQSGTEAFF. As DNA, the CDR3 is TGTGCCAGTAGTATGCAGAGTGGCACTGAAGCTTTCTTT.

The CDR3, as DNA: TGTGCCAGCAGCTTGGTGGTCGGACTAGCGGGGGGAAGGACAGATACGCAGTATTTT. Its translation: CASSLVVGLAGGRTDTQYF. This rearrangement joins TRBV5-4 to TRBJ2-3; 14 nucleotides line up with TRBD2. The V gene's germline CDR1 is SGHNT and CDR2 YYREEE (reference sequence). The length of the CDR3 is 19 residues. J gave up 3 bases and V 0 bases, and 9 bases lay outside the gene matches.

This clonotype came up many times. One end of the junction does not line up with germline, which may come from a read error. The chain combines TRBV7-7 with TRBJ2-5, with D unresolved. This CDR3 is built from 15 residues. The germline CDR1 and CDR2 sequences are SSHAT and FNYEAQ (reference sequence). The DNA of the CDR3 is TGTGCTAGCAGCTTAAGGGCAGGCCACCAAGAGACCCAGTACTTC. Its translation is CASSLRAGHQETQYF.

The genes are TRBV11-3 and TRBJ2-7; D gene uncertain. The length of the CDR3 is 14 residues. Germline V gene sequence: CDR1 SGHNT, CDR2 YENEEA. V was trimmed by 1 base and J by 4 bases, leaving 11 bases between them. The CDR3 sequence: CASSLGSLVYEQYF. CDR3 bases: TGTGCCAGCAGCTTAGGGTCTCTAGTGTACGAGCAGTACTTC.

The chain links TRBV7-3 to TRBJ1-1; D might be TRBD1 (5 bases). Trimming took 1 base from V and 4 from J, leaving 10 bases between them. CDR3 length: 14 amino acids. Germline CDR1 reads SGHTA; CDR2 reads FQGTGA. CDR3 in DNA: TGTGCCAGCAGCTTAAAGGGGCGACTCACTGAAGCTTTCTTT. This codes for CASSLKGRLTEAFF.